The 15 T cell receptor beta chains below come from one sample, sequenced in a study of shared clonotypes between healthy human individuals. Sequencing was performed with immunoSEQ multiplex PCR; in TCRdb, only in-frame clones are kept and a portion is missing. In the table there are 2 million to 2.5 million clones, 90% to 97% of which are singletons. Sequencing input: naive CD4+ T cells sorted from blood. Regarding subset: CD45RA+ positively selected. These TCRs come from a man between 18 and 29 years old in good health.

The rearrangement uses TRBV11-2 and TRBJ2-1; 8 bases are shared with TRBD2. The germline V gene encodes CDR1 SGHAT and CDR2 FQNNGV. The CDR3 totals 16 residues. With V trimmed by 5 bases and J by 4 bases, 10 bases remained unmatched. DNA for the CDR3: TGTGCCAGCAGCGCCCAGAGCGGGAGCAGTTACAATGAGCAGTTCTTC. It encodes CASSAQSGSSYNEQFF.

The chain uses TRBV2 and TRBJ1-2; 9 nucleotides agree with TRBD1. V lost 5 bases and J lost 4; bases outside the gene matches: 8. Per the germline V gene, CDR1 is SNHLY and CDR2 is FYNNEI. CDR3 length: 15 amino acids. CDR3 sequence (DNA): TGTGCCAGCAGTACCGGGACAGGGACTTTCTATGGCTACACCTTC. Its protein product is CASSTGTGTFYGYTF. Supplemented by reference TRBV2 and TRBJ1-2, the full variable domain reads EPEVTQTPSHQVTQMGQEVILRCVPISNHLYFYWYRQILGQKVEFLVSFYNNEISEKSEIFDDQFSVERPDGSNFTLKIRSTKLEDSAMYFCASSTGTGTFYGYTFGSGTRLTVV.

The chain is built from TRBV19 and TRBJ2-1; weak D call: TRBD1 (6 bases). Trimming pared 7 bases from V and 7 bases from J, leaving 11 bases between. CDR3 length: 12 amino acids. CDR1 LNHDA and CDR2 SQIVND come from the germline V gene (reference sequence). The DNA of the CDR3 is TGTGCCAGTATTGAGGGGGAAAATGAGCAGTTCTTC. It is translated as CASIEGENEQFF.

Here the CDR3 DNA reads TGTGCCAGCAGCGTAGGGGAGGGTTACAAGACCCAGTACTTC. It encodes CASSVGEGYKTQYF. The chain couples TRBV9 to TRBJ2-5, with 7 bases matching TRBD2. V lost 0 bases, J lost 6 bases, and 5 bases stayed unmatched. The length of the CDR3 is 14 residues. Per germline, CDR1 SGDLS and CDR2 YYNGEE.

This clone has a single count. This specimen includes other DNA sequences encoding the same CDR3. The J gene is TRBJ2-7, the V gene TRBV30, with 7 bases aligning to TRBD2. The ends lost 1 base at V and 4 bases at J; junction bases unmatched: 1. CDR1 and CDR2 (germline): GTSNPN, SVGIG (reference sequence). The CDR3 spans 12 residues. CDR3 coding DNA: TGTGCCTGGAGTGCTAGCGGTTACGAGCAGTACTTC. Translated: CAWSASGYEQYF.

This clone has just a few counts. Other DNA sequences of this sample code for an identical CDR3. The chain recombines TRBV5-1 with TRBJ1-4, with no clear D. V gave up 1 base and J gave up 7 bases, with 8 bases separating them. Germline CDR1 reads SGHRS; CDR2 reads YFSETQ. The CDR3 has 13 residues. This CDR3 is CASSLSGGEKLFF. The DNA for the CDR3 is TGCGCCAGCAGCTTGTCAGGCGGTGAAAAACTGTTTTTT.

The chain employs TRBV9 and TRBJ1-4; TRBD1 matches at 9 bases. CDR1 SGDLS and CDR2 YYNGEE come from the germline V gene. Trimming removed 3 bases from V and 7 bases from J; junction bases left unmatched: 10. This CDR3 contains 16 residues. CDR3: CASSAYLGQGTEKLFF. For the CDR3, the DNA is TGTGCCAGCAGCGCCTACCTGGGACAGGGAACTGAAAAACTGTTTTTT.

V is TRBV7-9 and J is TRBJ2-3, with D possibly being TRBD1 (5 bases). V was trimmed by 5 bases and J by 8 bases, leaving 14 bases between them. CDR3 length: 13 residues. CDR1 is SEHNR, CDR2 FQNEAQ, per germline (reference sequence). DNA for the CDR3: TGTGCCAGCAGCCGGGTAGGGGCCGGTACGCAGTATTTT. Encoded protein: CASSRVGAGTQYF.

The chain is built from TRBV10-2 and TRBJ2-7; no definite D call. Germline loops: CDR1 WSHSY, CDR2 SAAADI. V dropped 4 bases and J dropped 0 bases, with 13 bases sitting between them. The CDR3 totals 15 residues. CDR3: CASSAYKGSSYEQYF. CDR3 in DNA: TGCGCCAGCAGTGCTTACAAGGGAAGCTCCTACGAGCAGTACTTC.

Concerning this clone: The same CDR3 can be traced to other DNA sequences in this sample. This chain links TRBV5-1 with TRBJ2-7, with D perhaps matching TRBD1 (5 bases). The CDR3 sequence is 14 residues long. Trimming shortened V by 0 bases and J by 2 bases, and 9 bases separated the two germline ends. Germline V gives CDR1 SGHRS, CDR2 YFSETQ. The CDR3 spells CASSLGGPPYEQYF. In nucleotides, the CDR3 is TGCGCCAGCAGCTTGGGGGGCCCCCCCTACGAGCAGTACTTC.

The V and J genes are TRBV6-6 and TRBJ1-3; D is unresolved. This CDR3 contains 14 residues. V was pared by 4 bases and J by 0 bases, with 7 bases between. The germline V gene has CDR1 MNHNY and CDR2 SVGAGI (reference sequence). Here the CDR3 DNA reads TGTGCCAGCAGTTCACAGAGCTCTGGAAACACCATATATTTT. Translated: CASSSQSSGNTIYF.

The J gene is TRBJ1-6, the V gene TRBV28; a possible D gene is TRBD1 (6 bases). V was cut by 2 bases and J by 3 bases, with 32 bases left in between. Germline lookup yields CDR1 MDHEN and CDR2 SYDVKM. This CDR3 is 23 amino acids long. CDR3 residues: CASSLPQDSGGDHFKVYNSPLHF. The CDR3 DNA sequence: TGTGCCAGCAGTTTACCCCAGGACAGTGGAGGGGATCACTTTAAAGTCTATAATTCACCCCTCCACTTT.

This CDR3 reads CASSRTARESETQYF. The DNA of the CDR3 is TGTGCCAGTAGCAGGACTGCGAGGGAAAGCGAGACCCAGTACTTC. The V call is TRBV19, the J call TRBJ2-5; possibly TRBD2 for D (5 bases). Trimming took off 6 bases at V and 5 bases at J, with 19 bases between the two ends. Germline values: CDR1 LNHDA, CDR2 SQIVND (reference sequence). CDR3 length equals 15 residues.

This chain uses TRBV13 with TRBJ2-3; D possibly corresponds to TRBD2 (6 bases). The germline V gene has CDR1 PRHDT and CDR2 FYEKMQ (reference sequence). V gave up 3 bases and J gave up 3 bases, with 25 bases separating them. This CDR3 has 19 amino acids. CDR3 sequence reads: CASSLSRDFARGSTDTQYF. For the CDR3, the DNA is TGTGCCAGCAGCTTGTCCCGGGACTTTGCACGGGGGAGTACAGATACGCAGTATTTT.

In the case of this clone: This sample includes further DNA sequences coding for the same CDR3. This chain links TRBV18 with TRBJ2-6; no definite D call. This CDR3 region has 14 residues. Trimming cost V 6 bases and J 0 bases, with 6 bases left between them. CDR1 and CDR2 (germline): KGHSH, LQKENI. This chain's CDR3 is CASSRSSGANVLTF. The CDR3 nucleotides are TGTGCCAGCTCCAGGAGCTCTGGGGCCAACGTCCTGACTTTC.